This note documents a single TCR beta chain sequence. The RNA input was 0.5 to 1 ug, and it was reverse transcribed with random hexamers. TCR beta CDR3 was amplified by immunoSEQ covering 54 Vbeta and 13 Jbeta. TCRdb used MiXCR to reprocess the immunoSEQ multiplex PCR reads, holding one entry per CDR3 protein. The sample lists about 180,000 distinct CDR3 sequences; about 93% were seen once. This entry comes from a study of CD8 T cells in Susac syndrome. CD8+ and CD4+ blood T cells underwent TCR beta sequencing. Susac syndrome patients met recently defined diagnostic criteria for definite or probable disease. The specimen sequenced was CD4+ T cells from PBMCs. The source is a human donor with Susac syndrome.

This chain's CDR3 is CASSQNTGVGPDTQYF. CDR3 coding DNA: TGCGCCAGCAGCCAAAATACAGGGGTGGGGCCGGATACGCAGTATTTT. V usage is TRBV4-3 and J usage is TRBJ2-3, with 7 positions matching TRBD1. In germline, CDR1 is LGHNA, CDR2 YSLEER. This CDR3 has 16 residues. V was clipped by 2 bases and J by 6 bases; unmatched bases: 11.